The entry below describes one T cell receptor beta chain. The antigen is unknown. TCR beta from blood CD8+ and CD4+ T cells was sequenced. It was treatment-naive patients with stable or active relapsing-remitting disease who made up the multiple sclerosis controls. V was pared by 1 base and J by 0 bases, with 6 bases between. CDR3 length equals 14 residues. Germline V gene data show CDR1 as LGHDT and CDR2 as YNNKEL (reference sequence). The data were obtained in a study of CD8 T cells in Susac syndrome. Study conclusions and caveats: Only a relatively small number of individuals were included in the TCR sequencing and HLA analysis.

cDNA came from about 0.46 to 1 ug RNA primed by random hexamers. Each CDR3 protein gets one entry after TCRdb re-called the immunoSEQ multiplex PCR reads with MiXCR. The sample comprises 190,000 or so distinct CDR3 sequences, approximately 95% of which are singletons, and just over 0.08% rests with the top ten. The source of this sequence is a human donor with multiple sclerosis. The sample taken for sequencing was CD4+ T cells from PBMCs. The genes are TRBV3-1 and TRBJ2-5, with a tentative D call TRBD2 (5 bases). The CDR3 DNA sequence: TGTGCCAGCAGCCAAGCGGGGTACCAAGAGACCCAGTACTTC. Encoded protein: CASSQAGYQETQYF.